The next 10 T cell receptor beta chains were all read from a single sample in a study of cytomegalovirus exposure and HLA in healthy donors. Primers included in the PCR were 60 Vbeta and 13 Jbeta primers. Sequencing used immunoSEQ multiplex PCR; TCRdb keeps in-frame clones, though not all of them. The repertoire has approximately 72,000 clones, about four fifths of them found once; the top ten carry 1.5% to 2%. Sequencing was carried out using PBMCs. Receptor source: a man younger than 35 in good health and CMV-seronegative.

This clone was counted only a few times. The CDR3 loop is CAIDPNLVNVLTF. DNA for the CDR3: TGTGCCATAGATCCCAATTTGGTCAACGTCCTGACTTTC. The chain combines TRBV6-1 with TRBJ2-6; D not resolved. Trimming pared 10 bases from V and 9 bases from J, leaving 16 bases between. In germline, CDR1 is MNHNS, CDR2 SASEGT. The CDR3 covers 13 residues.

The J gene is TRBJ1-3, the V gene TRBV6-6; a possible D gene is TRBD1 (6 bases). The CDR3 extends over 14 amino acids. CDR1 is MNHNY and CDR2 is SVGAGI in the germline V gene (reference sequence). V was clipped by 0 bases and J by 3 bases, with 6 bases between them. The CDR3 bases are TGTGCCAGCAGTTACTCGACAGGTGGAAACACCATATATTTT. This sequence encodes CASSYSTGGNTIYF.

CDR3: CASSLDRGVLGTEAFF. The CDR3 DNA reads TGTGCCAGCTCACTCGACAGGGGGGTGTTGGGCACTGAAGCTTTCTTT. This chain connects TRBV18 to TRBJ1-1, with 9 positions matching TRBD1. In germline, CDR1 is KGHSH, CDR2 LQKENI. The CDR3 length is 16 residues. J lost 4 bases, V lost 4 bases, and 10 bases had no gene match.

The rearrangement uses TRBV7-2 and TRBJ2-7; D may be TRBD2 (6 bases). Germline CDR1 and CDR2: SGHTA and FQGNSA. Trimming shortened V by 3 bases and J by 0 bases, and 9 bases separated the two germline ends. The CDR3 contains 14 residues. CDR3: CASSFLTSSYEQYF. The DNA of the CDR3 is TGTGCCAGCAGCTTTCTGACTAGCTCCTACGAGCAGTACTTC.

The chain employs TRBV10-1 and TRBJ1-5, with D tentatively TRBD1 (5 bases). The CDR3 has 13 amino acids. V dropped 4 bases and J dropped 3 bases, with 7 bases sitting between them. Looked up from germline, CDR1 is WNHNN and CDR2 is SYGVQD (reference sequence). CDR3 protein: CASSGQYNQPQHF. The CDR3, as DNA: TGCGCCAGCAGTGGACAGTACAATCAGCCCCAGCATTTT.

This chain connects TRBV6-4 to TRBJ2-2; 8 nucleotides align to TRBD2. V was pared by 3 bases and J by 4 bases, with 7 bases of the junction left unmatched. CDR1 and CDR2 from the germline V gene are MRHNA and SNTAGT. The CDR3 is 16 amino acids. DNA of the CDR3: TGTGCCAGCAGTGAACGAGCGGGAGACGGCACCGGGGAGCTGTTTTTT. Its protein is CASSERAGDGTGELFF.

This clone was observed a handful of times. The chain combines TRBV19 with TRBJ1-1; D gene uncertain. CDR3 length: 15 residues. Germline-derived CDR1 and CDR2 are LNHDA and SQIVND (reference sequence). Trimming stripped 7 bases from V and 0 bases from J, with 15 bases between. CDR3 loop: CASTNERSLNTEAFF. CDR3 nucleotide sequence: TGTGCCAGTACGAACGAACGGTCTTTGAACACTGAAGCTTTCTTT.

The chain employs TRBV2 and TRBJ2-2; weak D call: TRBD2 (5 bases). Germline CDR1 reads SNHLY; CDR2 reads FYNNEI. V lost 4 bases and J lost 6, with 15 bases in between. This CDR3 contains 15 residues. This chain's CDR3 is CASSGVRRGSGELFF. Written as DNA, the CDR3 is TGTGCCAGCAGTGGGGTCCGTAGAGGGTCCGGGGAGCTGTTTTTT.

This clone was recorded a few times. Within the sample, other DNA sequences also encode this same CDR3. Here the CDR3 DNA reads TGTGCCAGCAGCTTAGACAGGCAAGAGACCCAGTACTTC. Amino acid sequence: CASSLDRQETQYF. The chain joins TRBV7-3 to TRBJ2-5; the D gene is possibly TRBD1 (6 bases). CDR3 size: 13 residues. Germline CDR1 reads SGHTA; CDR2 reads FQGTGA. V lost 2 bases to trimming and J lost 2 bases, with 6 bases between them.

This chain uses TRBV19 with TRBJ2-6; 7 positions agree with TRBD1. CDR3 length: 15 residues. V lost 5 bases to trimming and J lost 2 bases; unmatched junction nucleotides: 3. Germline CDR1 is LNHDA and CDR2 is SQIVND (reference sequence). The CDR3, as DNA: TGTGCCAGTAGTGTGACAGGGACTGGGGCCAACGTCCTGACTTTC. This codes for CASSVTGTGANVLTF.